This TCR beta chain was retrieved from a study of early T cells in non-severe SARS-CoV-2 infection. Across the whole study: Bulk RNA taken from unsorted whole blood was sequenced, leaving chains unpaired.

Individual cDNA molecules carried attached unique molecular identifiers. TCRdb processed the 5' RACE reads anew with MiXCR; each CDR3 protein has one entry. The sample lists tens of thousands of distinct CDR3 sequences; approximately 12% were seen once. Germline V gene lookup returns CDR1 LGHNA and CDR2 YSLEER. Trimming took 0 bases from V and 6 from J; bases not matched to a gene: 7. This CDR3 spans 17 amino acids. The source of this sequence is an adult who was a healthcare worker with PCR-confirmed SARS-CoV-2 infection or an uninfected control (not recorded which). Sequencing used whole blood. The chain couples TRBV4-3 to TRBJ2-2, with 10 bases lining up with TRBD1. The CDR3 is CASSQDRGQGMAGELFF. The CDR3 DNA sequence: TGCGCCAGCAGCCAAGATAGGGGACAGGGGATGGCCGGGGAGCTGTTTTTT.